One sample yielded the 27 T cell receptor beta chains listed below, sequenced in a study of blood T cell repertoires in COVID-19. Measured with immunoSEQ multiplex PCR; TCRdb has only the in-frame clones, and not every one. The data contain 150,000 to 200,000 clones, around 85% of them seen just once; the ten biggest clones take up approximately 2.3%. The source material was peripheral blood. The origin of the receptors is a man aged 70-80 years with active or convalescent COVID-19.

The chain employs TRBV10-3 and TRBJ2-2; weak D call: TRBD2 (6 bases). This CDR3 is built from 15 residues. Germline values: CDR1 ENHRY, CDR2 SYGVKD. V dropped 8 bases and J dropped 2 bases, with 15 bases sitting between them. As DNA, the CDR3 is TGTGCCATCGGTACGCCGGGACTTAACACCGGGGAGCTGTTTTTT. Its translation is CAIGTPGLNTGELFF.

The V gene is TRBV5-5, the J gene TRBJ1-1, with unresolved D. Trimming removed 5 bases at V and 3 bases at J, with 20 bases between. CDR3 size: 16 residues. CDR1 is SGHKS and CDR2 is YYEKEE in the germline V gene (reference sequence). This CDR3 is CASRFNGRTTYTEAFF. The DNA for the CDR3 is TGTGCCAGCAGATTCAACGGACGGACTACCTACACTGAAGCTTTCTTT.

The chain joins TRBV11-2 to TRBJ2-5; possibly TRBD1 for D (7 bases). The CDR3 is 17 amino acids. The germline CDR1 and CDR2 sequences are SGHAT and FQNNGV. V shed 5 bases and J shed 0 bases, with 19 bases lying between them. The CDR3 DNA follows: TGTGCCAGCAGCCGGACAGGCGGCGGGACGTACCAAGAGACCCAGTACTTC. Encoded protein: CASSRTGGGTYQETQYF.

V and J are TRBV11-2 and TRBJ1-1; weak D call: TRBD1 (5 bases). Deletions cut 4 bases from V and 4 bases from J, with 10 bases between. CDR1 SGHAT and CDR2 FQNNGV come from the germline V gene. CDR3 length: 13 amino acids. The CDR3 here is CASSSTVGTEAFF. CDR3 bases: TGTGCCAGCAGCTCGACAGTTGGCACTGAAGCTTTCTTT.

This clone showed up just a few times. This chain joins TRBV2 and TRBJ2-3; 7 bases agree with TRBD2. The germline gives CDR1 SNHLY, CDR2 FYNNEI. Losses at the gene ends were 11 bases for V and 2 bases for J; bases not matched to a gene: 7. The CDR3 has 13 amino acids. In nucleotides, the CDR3 is TGTGCCTGCACGGGGGGTGCCACAGATACGCAGTATTTT. It specifies CACTGGATDTQYF.

The rearrangement uses TRBV19 and TRBJ1-5, with a possible D match to TRBD1 (6 bases). From germline, CDR1 is LNHDA and CDR2 SQIVND (reference sequence). The CDR3 is 16 residues long. Trimming cost V 6 bases and J 5 bases, with 20 bases left between them. Written as DNA, the CDR3 is TGTGCCAGTAGGAGCCTCGCGGGGGCGCGGGATCAGCCCCAGCATTTT. The encoded protein is CASRSLAGARDQPQHF.

The sample holds one count of this clone. The genes are TRBV6-2 or TRBV6-3 and TRBJ1-1; no definite D call. The CDR3 totals 13 residues. Trimming took 4 bases from V and 1 from J, leaving 7 bases between them. The V gene's germline CDR1 is MNHEY and CDR2 SVGEGT. The CDR3 DNA reads TGTGCCAGCAGTTGGGCTGGGAACACTGAAGCTTTCTTT. It specifies CASSWAGNTEAFF.

The rearrangement joins TRBV5-4 to TRBJ2-3; D unresolved. The CDR3 has 14 amino acids. The V and J ends lost 1 base and 0 bases respectively, with 6 bases between them. Germline assignment: CDR1 SGHNT and CDR2 YYREEE (reference sequence). CDR3 loop: CASSLPQSTDTQYF. The CDR3 nucleotides are TGTGCCAGCAGCTTGCCGCAGAGCACAGATACGCAGTATTTT.

The chain couples TRBV7-2 to TRBJ2-3; 7 bases are a match to TRBD2. The CDR3 is made up of 14 amino acids. The V segment lost 4 bases and the J segment 4 bases; nucleotides outside the gene matches: 5. Germline CDR1 SGHTA, CDR2 FQGNSA. The DNA of the CDR3 is TGTGCCAGCAGCTCCGACCTAGCGGCAGATACGCAGTATTTT. It specifies CASSSDLAADTQYF.

The V gene is TRBV28, the J gene TRBJ2-1; tentatively, D is TRBD2 (6 bases). The CDR3 is 16 residues long. The germline V gene encodes CDR1 MDHEN and CDR2 SYDVKM. Trimming shortened V by 5 bases and J by 0 bases, and 14 bases separated the two germline ends. This CDR3 is CASSGRTTPSYNEQFF. For the CDR3, the DNA is TGTGCCAGCAGTGGACGGACTACACCCTCCTACAATGAGCAGTTCTTC.

The chain links TRBV27 to TRBJ1-2, with 7 bases that match TRBD1. V was clipped by 4 bases and J by 4 bases; unmatched bases: 3. This CDR3 is built from 13 residues. CDR1 and CDR2 (germline): MNHEY, SMNVEV (reference sequence). This CDR3 is CASSSAGGYGYTF. CDR3 nucleotide sequence: TGTGCCAGCAGTTCTGCAGGGGGCTATGGCTACACCTTC.

V usage is TRBV5-1 and J usage is TRBJ1-3; no definite D call. The CDR3 consists of 17 residues. V was trimmed by 1 base and J by 2 bases, leaving 16 bases between them. The germline V gene encodes CDR1 SGHRS and CDR2 YFSETQ. The CDR3 is CASSLTWAGAAGNTIYF. The DNA of the CDR3 is TGCGCCAGCAGCTTGACCTGGGCAGGAGCGGCTGGAAACACCATATATTTT.

The V gene is TRBV30, the J gene TRBJ2-7, with D possibly being TRBD2 (5 bases). This CDR3 region has 15 residues. Germline values: CDR1 GTSNPN, CDR2 SVGIG (reference sequence). Trimming left V 0 bases short and J 2 bases short, with 14 bases between. The CDR3 reads CAWSVLSGATYEQYF. The CDR3 nucleotides are TGTGCCTGGAGTGTTCTCAGCGGCGCGACCTACGAGCAGTACTTC.

This chain uses TRBV5-1 with TRBJ2-7; 9 bases are shared with TRBD2. J lost 2 bases, V lost 0 bases, and 9 bases had no gene match. The CDR3 contains 17 residues. Germline CDR1 SGHRS, CDR2 YFSETQ. The CDR3: CASSLALDSGGTYEQYF. The CDR3 coding sequence is TGCGCCAGCAGCTTGGCCCTGGATAGCGGGGGTACCTACGAGCAGTACTTC. Full variable domain (missing parts from reference TRBV5-1 and TRBJ2-7): KAGVTQTPRYLIKTRGQQVTLSCSPISGHRSVSWYQQTPGQGLQFLFEYFSETQRNKGNFPGRFSGRQFSNSRSEMNVSTLELGDSALYLCASSLALDSGGTYEQYFGPGTRLTVT.

The chain couples TRBV14 to TRBJ2-3; 11 nucleotides align to TRBD2. The V gene's germline CDR1 is SGHDN and CDR2 FVKESK. V dropped 5 bases and J dropped 5; count of bases not matched to a gene: 3. This CDR3 has 14 amino acids. CDR3 sequence (DNA): TGTGCCAGCAGCAACCTAGCGGGGGGAGATACGCAGTATTTT. Translating gives CASSNLAGGDTQYF.

J is TRBJ2-1 and V is TRBV6-2 or TRBV6-3; TRBD2 matches at 12 bases. CDR3 length: 16 residues. Germline V CDR1 and CDR2: MNHEY, SVGEGT. J was trimmed by 5 bases and V by 0 bases; bases with no gene match: 2. CDR3 sequence: CASSYSRLAGDNEQFF. In DNA form, the CDR3 reads TGTGCCAGCAGTTACTCGAGACTAGCGGGGGACAATGAGCAGTTCTTC.

In this sample, this clone turned up many times. The sample has other DNA sequences that encode this CDR3 too. The chain combines TRBV28 with TRBJ1-2, with no clear D. CDR1 and CDR2 (germline): MDHEN, SYDVKM. V was pared by 3 bases and J by 8 bases, with 10 bases between. This CDR3 has 12 amino acids. The CDR3 loop reads CASSFRGGGYTF. In DNA form, the CDR3 reads TGTGCCAGCAGTTTCAGAGGCGGCGGCTACACCTTC.

The J gene is TRBJ1-2, the V gene TRBV27; TRBD1 aligns across 10 bases. V gave up 5 bases and J gave up 4 bases; unmatched junction bases: 4. Germline V gives CDR1 MNHEY, CDR2 SMNVEV (reference sequence). The CDR3 extends over 14 amino acids. For the CDR3, the DNA is TGTGCCAGCAGTCCGACAGGGGGCTCCTATGGCTACACCTTC. This encodes CASSPTGGSYGYTF.

The genes are TRBV6-6 and TRBJ2-7, with TRBD2 matching over 12 bases. CDR3 size: 15 residues. The germline V gene has CDR1 MNHNY and CDR2 SVGAGI (reference sequence). V was clipped by 6 bases and J by 8 bases; unmatched bases: 11. The CDR3 nucleotides are TGTGCCAGCAGCACTACCGGGACTAGCGGGTTTAAGCAGTACTTC. It yields the protein CASSTTGTSGFKQYF.

The gene calls are TRBV5-6 and TRBJ1-2, with no clear D. The length of the CDR3 is 15 residues. V lost 4 bases, J lost 5 bases, and 18 bases lay in between. The germline CDR1 and CDR2 sequences are SGHDT and YYEEEE. For the CDR3, the DNA is TGTGCCAGCAGCCGCGTAGACCTGCGGGGTTATGGCTACACCTTC. It encodes CASSRVDLRGYGYTF.

V gene TRBV5-1 combines with J gene TRBJ1-2; 8 bases are shared with TRBD1. CDR3 length equals 14 residues. Germline values: CDR1 SGHRS, CDR2 YFSETQ. V lost 3 bases to trimming and J lost 3 bases; unmatched junction nucleotides: 4. CDR3 protein: CASSYQGADYGYTF. In DNA form, the CDR3 reads TGCGCCAGCAGCTACCAGGGGGCCGACTATGGCTACACCTTC.

The chain links TRBV30 to TRBJ2-7, with D maybe TRBD1 (6 bases). The CDR3 sequence is 15 residues long. With 0 bases removed from V and 2 bases from J, the gap between germline ends came to 14 bases. The V gene's germline CDR1 is GTSNPN and CDR2 SVGIG (reference sequence). CDR3 protein: CAWSVSPGTTYEQYF. The CDR3 nucleotides are TGTGCCTGGAGTGTAAGCCCTGGGACAACCTACGAGCAGTACTTC.

This clone was picked up one time. V is TRBV19 and J is TRBJ2-3, with D perhaps TRBD1 (6 bases). The germline V gene encodes CDR1 LNHDA and CDR2 SQIVND (reference sequence). The V and J ends lost 1 base and 0 bases respectively, with 11 bases between them. The CDR3 covers 16 residues. CDR3 in amino acids: CASSIVGGLSTDTQYF. The CDR3 DNA is TGTGCCAGTAGTATAGTAGGGGGTCTTAGCACAGATACGCAGTATTTT.

The chain uses TRBV3-1 (or the pseudogene TRBV3-2) and TRBJ2-6; D gene unclear. The CDR3 runs 17 residues. CDR1 is LGHDT, CDR2 YNNKEL, per germline (reference sequence). The V and J ends lost 4 bases and 0 bases respectively, with 13 bases between them. The CDR3 nucleotides are TGTGCCAGCAGCCCCTTCGTCTTCAGCTCTGGGGCCAACGTCCTGACTTTC. Residues: CASSPFVFSSGANVLTF.

V and J are TRBV11-2 and TRBJ1-6; 7 bases match TRBD1. The CDR3 spans 14 residues. CDR1 SGHAT and CDR2 FQNNGV come from the germline V gene. V lost 3 bases, J lost 10 bases, and 6 bases stayed unmatched. The CDR3 nucleotides are TGTGCCAGCAGCTTTGGCAGGGGGTTGTCACCCCTCCACTTT. Translation: CASSFGRGLSPLHF. Complete variable domain (other parts from reference TRBV11-2 and TRBJ1-6): EAGVAQSPRYKIIEKRQSVAFWCNPISGHATLYWYQQILGQGPKLLIQFQNNGVVDDSQLPKDRFSAERLKGVDSTLKIQPAKLEDSAVYLCASSFGRGLSPLHFGNGTRLTVT.

This clone was recorded a few times. The chain employs TRBV27 and TRBJ2-2; unclear D gene. The germline CDR1 and CDR2 sequences are MNHEY and SMNVEV (reference sequence). The CDR3 runs to 16 residues. With 3 bases removed from V and 0 bases from J, the gap between germline ends came to 11 bases. The CDR3 DNA reads TGTGCCAGCAGTTTCCTTTCGTTCGCGAACACCGGGGAGCTGTTTTTT. It translates to CASSFLSFANTGELFF.

The chain links TRBV11-2 to TRBJ2-1; 9 nucleotides agree with TRBD1. V was clipped by 0 bases and J by 1 base; unmatched bases: 1. The CDR3 is 16 amino acids. Germline loops: CDR1 SGHAT, CDR2 FQNNGV. The CDR3 region is CASSLDGQGSYNEQFF. As DNA, the CDR3 is TGTGCCAGCAGCTTAGATGGACAGGGGTCCTACAATGAGCAGTTCTTC.